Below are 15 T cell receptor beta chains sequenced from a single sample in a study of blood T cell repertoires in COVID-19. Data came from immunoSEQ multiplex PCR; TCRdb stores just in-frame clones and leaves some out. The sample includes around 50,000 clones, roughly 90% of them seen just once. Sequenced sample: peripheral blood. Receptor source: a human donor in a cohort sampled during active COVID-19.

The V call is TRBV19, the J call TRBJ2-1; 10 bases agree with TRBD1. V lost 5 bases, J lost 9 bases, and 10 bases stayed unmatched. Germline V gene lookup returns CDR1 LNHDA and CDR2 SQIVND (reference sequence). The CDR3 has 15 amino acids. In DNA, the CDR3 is TGTGCCAGTAGTCTCTGGGGACAGGGGTATGGTGAGCAGTTCTTC. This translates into CASSLWGQGYGEQFF.

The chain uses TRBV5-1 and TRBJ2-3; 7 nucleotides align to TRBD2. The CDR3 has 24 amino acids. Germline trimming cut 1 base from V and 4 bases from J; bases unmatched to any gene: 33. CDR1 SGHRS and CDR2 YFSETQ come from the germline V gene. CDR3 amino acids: CASSLTPPGGGSGSYSFWSDTQYF. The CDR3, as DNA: TGCGCCAGCAGCTTGACCCCGCCGGGTGGCGGGAGTGGGTCGTATAGCTTCTGGTCAGATACGCAGTATTTT.

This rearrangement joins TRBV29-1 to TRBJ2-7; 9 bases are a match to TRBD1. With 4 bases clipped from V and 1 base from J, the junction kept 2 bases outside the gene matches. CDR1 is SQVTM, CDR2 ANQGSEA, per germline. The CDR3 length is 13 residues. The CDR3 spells CSVGGQGSYEQYF. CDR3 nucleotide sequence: TGCAGCGTTGGAGGACAGGGGTCCTACGAGCAGTACTTC.

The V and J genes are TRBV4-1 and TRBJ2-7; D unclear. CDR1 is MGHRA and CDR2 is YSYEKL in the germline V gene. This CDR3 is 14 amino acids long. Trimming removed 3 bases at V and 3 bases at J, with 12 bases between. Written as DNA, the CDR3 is TGCGCCAGCAGCCAGCCCCGGAGAGGCTACGAGCAGTACTTC. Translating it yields CASSQPRRGYEQYF.

Here the CDR3 DNA reads TGTGCCAGCAGTCGTCCGGGACTAGAAGGGAAAAACATTCAGTACTTC. This codes for CASSRPGLEGKNIQYF. The V call is TRBV28, the J call TRBJ2-4; TRBD2 matches at 8 bases. V lost 5 bases and J lost 4; bases outside the gene matches: 10. Germline V gene sequence: CDR1 MDHEN, CDR2 SYDVKM. The CDR3 covers 16 residues. Variable domain in full (rest from reference TRBV28 and TRBJ2-4): DVKVTQSSRYLVKRTGEKVFLECVQDMDHENMFWYRQDPGLGLRLIYFSYDVKMKEKGDIPEGYSVSREKKERFSLILESASTNQTSMYLCASSRPGLEGKNIQYFGAGTRLSVL.

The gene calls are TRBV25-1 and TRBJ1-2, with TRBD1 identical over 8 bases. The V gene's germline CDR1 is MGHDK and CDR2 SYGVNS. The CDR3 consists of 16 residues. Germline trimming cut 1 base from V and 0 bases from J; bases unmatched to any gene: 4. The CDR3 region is CASSEWGQDANYGYTF. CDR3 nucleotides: TGTGCCAGCAGTGAATGGGGACAGGACGCTAACTATGGCTACACCTTC.

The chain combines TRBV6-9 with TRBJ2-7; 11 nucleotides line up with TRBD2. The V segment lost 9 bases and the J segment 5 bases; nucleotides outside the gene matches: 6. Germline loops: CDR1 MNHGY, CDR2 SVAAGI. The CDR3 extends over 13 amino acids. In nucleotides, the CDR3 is TGTGCCAGACCAAGACTAGCGGGGAACGAGCAGTACTTC. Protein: CARPRLAGNEQYF.

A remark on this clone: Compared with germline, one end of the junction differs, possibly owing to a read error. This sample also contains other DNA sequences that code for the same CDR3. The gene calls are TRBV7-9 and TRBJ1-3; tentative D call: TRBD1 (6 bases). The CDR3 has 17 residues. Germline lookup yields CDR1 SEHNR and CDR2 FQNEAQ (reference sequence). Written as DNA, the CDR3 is TGCGCCAGCAGCAGACTTTCCGACAGGACCTCTGGAAACACCATATATTTT. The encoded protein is CASSRLSDRTSGNTIYF.

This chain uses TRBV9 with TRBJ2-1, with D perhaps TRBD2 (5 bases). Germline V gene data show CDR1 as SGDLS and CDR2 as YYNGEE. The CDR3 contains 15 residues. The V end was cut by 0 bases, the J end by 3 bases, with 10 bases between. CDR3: CASSVAGAGYNEQFF. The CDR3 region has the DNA TGTGCCAGCAGCGTAGCCGGTGCGGGCTACAATGAGCAGTTCTTC.

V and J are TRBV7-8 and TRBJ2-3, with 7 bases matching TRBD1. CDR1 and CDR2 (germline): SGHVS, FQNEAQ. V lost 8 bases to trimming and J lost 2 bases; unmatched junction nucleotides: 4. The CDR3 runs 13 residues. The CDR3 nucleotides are TGTGCCAGCGGACAGGTAACCACAGATACGCAGTATTTT. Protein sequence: CASGQVTTDTQYF.

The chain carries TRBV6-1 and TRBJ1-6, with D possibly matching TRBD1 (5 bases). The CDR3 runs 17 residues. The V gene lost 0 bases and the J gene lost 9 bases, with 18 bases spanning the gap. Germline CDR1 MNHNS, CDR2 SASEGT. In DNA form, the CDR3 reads TGTGCCAGCAGTGAAGCCGTTGACAGCTTCGCGTCTTCACCCCTCCACTTT. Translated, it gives CASSEAVDSFASSPLHF.

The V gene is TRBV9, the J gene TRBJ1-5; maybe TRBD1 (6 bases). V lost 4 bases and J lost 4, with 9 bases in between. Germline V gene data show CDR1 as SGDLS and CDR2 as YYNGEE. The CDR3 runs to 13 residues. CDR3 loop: CASSTDRNQPQHF. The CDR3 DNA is TGTGCCAGCAGCACAGACAGGAATCAGCCCCAGCATTTT. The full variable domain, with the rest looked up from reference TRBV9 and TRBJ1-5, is DSGVTQTPKHLITATGQRVTLRCSPRSGDLSVYWYQQSLDQGLQFLIQYYNGEERAKGNILERFSAQQFPDLHSELNLSSLELGDSALYFCASSTDRNQPQHFGDGTRLSIL.

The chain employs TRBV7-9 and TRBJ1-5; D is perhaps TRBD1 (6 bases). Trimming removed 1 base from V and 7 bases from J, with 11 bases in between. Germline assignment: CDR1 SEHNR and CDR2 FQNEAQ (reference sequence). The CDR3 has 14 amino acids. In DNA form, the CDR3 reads TGTGCCAGCAGCTTAGACAGGGTGGGCCAGCCCCAGCATTTT. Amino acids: CASSLDRVGQPQHF.

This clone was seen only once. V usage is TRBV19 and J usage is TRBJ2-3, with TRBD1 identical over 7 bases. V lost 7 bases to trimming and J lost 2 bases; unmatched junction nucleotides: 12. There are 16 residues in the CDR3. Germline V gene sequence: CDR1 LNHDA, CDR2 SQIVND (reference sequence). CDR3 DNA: TGTGCCAGTACCCCACCAGGGGGAGCACCCACAGATACGCAGTATTTT. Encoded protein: CASTPPGGAPTDTQYF.

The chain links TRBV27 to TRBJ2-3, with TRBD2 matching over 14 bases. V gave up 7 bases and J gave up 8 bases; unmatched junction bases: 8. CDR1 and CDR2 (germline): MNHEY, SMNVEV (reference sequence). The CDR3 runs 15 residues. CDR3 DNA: TGTGCCAGCATGAGACTAGCGGGAGGGCCAGGTACGCAGTATTTT. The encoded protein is CASMRLAGGPGTQYF.